This T cell receptor (beta chain) was retrieved from a study of glioma-infiltrating T cells. J lost 0 bases, V lost 5 bases, and 9 bases had no gene match. From germline, CDR1 is MDHEN and CDR2 SYDVKM. This CDR3 comprises 16 residues. Using RNA template, CDR3s of TCR alpha and beta were amplified with iRepertoire arm-PCR. Input was 100-400 ng of tissue mRNA or PBMC total RNA. TCRdb ran MiXCR on the multiplex PCR reads and lists one entry per CDR3 protein. The table shows about 140,000 distinct CDR3 sequences, with approximately 40% occurring only once. Worth noting for this clonotype: The target antigen is unknown.

Findings and limits, study-wide: Non-neoplastic patients had below-expected tissue-blood divergence, while all gliomas exceeded expectation. CDR3 overlap between tissue and blood was very small.

The rearrangement links TRBV28 to TRBJ2-5, with 7 bases that match TRBD1. The sequence was obtained from a human donor with low-grade glioma or glioblastoma, undergoing nonglioma brain surgery, or in good health (not recorded which). Sequencing used glioma tissue, nonneoplastic brain tissue, or PBMCs (not recorded which). CDR3 sequence (DNA): TGTGCCAGCAGTCCGGGGACAGACACGTACCAAGAGACCCAGTACTTC. This gives the protein CASSPGTDTYQETQYF. The whole variable domain, filled in from reference TRBV28 and TRBJ2-5, reads DVKVTQSSRYLVKRTGEKVFLECVQDMDHENMFWYRQDPGLGLRLIYFSYDVKMKEKGDIPEGYSVSREKKERFSLILESASTNQTSMYLCASSPGTDTYQETQYFGPGTRLLVL.